These 21 T cell receptor beta chains came from one sample sequenced in a study of CD8+ T cells in alopecia areata. Treatment noted: oral pan-JAK inhibitor, 5-10 mg twice daily. cDNA reverse transcribed from extracted RNA served as the sequencing template. Method: immunoSEQ multiplex PCR; TCRdb's copy keeps in-frame clones and lacks some. The top ten hold around 1.7% of the sample, which has around 290,000 clones, 55% to 70% seen once. The starting material was CD4+ T cells sorted from blood, obtained at week 24, from a patient treated with tofacitinib. The receptors come from a human donor with alopecia areata.

The DNA of the CDR3 is TGTGCCAGTAGTCGGACAGGGGATGGCTACACCTTC. Amino acid sequence: CASSRTGDGYTF. V and J are TRBV19 and TRBJ1-2; TRBD1 matches 9 bases. The germline V gene encodes CDR1 LNHDA and CDR2 SQIVND (reference sequence). J was trimmed by 6 bases and V by 5 bases; bases with no gene match: 1. CDR3 length: 12 amino acids.

This clone has only a few counts. The CDR3 loop reads CAIGQNTEAFF. Here the CDR3 DNA reads TGTGCCATCGGGCAGAACACTGAAGCTTTCTTT. The chain employs TRBV10-3 and TRBJ1-1; D call uncertain. This CDR3 contains 11 residues. The germline V gene has CDR1 ENHRY and CDR2 SYGVKD. Trimming cost V 8 bases and J 1 base, with 5 bases left between them.

J is TRBJ1-2 and V is TRBV2; D not resolved. The V end was cut by 3 bases, the J end by 7 bases, with 15 bases between. This CDR3 region has 14 residues. Germline V gives CDR1 SNHLY, CDR2 FYNNEI. The CDR3 DNA follows: TGTGCCAGCAGTGAGCCCCTTACCCTTACTGGCTACACCTTC. Translated: CASSEPLTLTGYTF.

The chain employs TRBV18 and TRBJ2-5, with D possibly being TRBD1 or TRBD2 (5 bases each). This CDR3 has 15 residues. With 0 bases removed from V and 1 base from J, the gap between germline ends came to 9 bases. Looked up from germline, CDR1 is KGHSH and CDR2 is LQKENI. The CDR3 spells CASSPPSGTQETQYF. In nucleotides, the CDR3 is TGTGCCAGCTCACCACCGTCGGGGACCCAAGAGACCCAGTACTTC.

The CDR3 DNA is TGTGCCTGGAGCGGCAAGGGTGGGGAGTATGGCTACACCTTC. Amino acid sequence: CAWSGKGGEYGYTF. The chain is built from TRBV30 and TRBJ1-2; unclear D gene. The CDR3 loop spans 14 amino acids. V was clipped by 3 bases and J by 5 bases, with 16 bases between them. Germline-derived CDR1 and CDR2 are GTSNPN and SVGIG (reference sequence).

The J gene is TRBJ2-7, the V gene TRBV29-1, with D possibly TRBD1 on 5 matching bases. Trimming took off 6 bases at V and 2 bases at J, with 14 bases between the two ends. The CDR3 totals 13 residues. Per the germline V gene, CDR1 is SQVTM and CDR2 is ANQGSEA. The CDR3 reads CSVANRYTYEQYF. CDR3 nucleotide sequence: TGCAGCGTCGCAAACAGGTATACCTACGAGCAGTACTTC.

The chain joins TRBV28 to TRBJ2-2; D is undetermined. With 6 bases removed from V and 0 bases from J, the gap between germline ends came to 17 bases. The germline CDR1 and CDR2 sequences are MDHEN and SYDVKM. This CDR3 spans 17 amino acids. CDR3: CASRPPATATNTGELFF. For the CDR3, the DNA is TGTGCCAGCAGACCCCCGGCGACGGCTACGAACACCGGGGAGCTGTTTTTT.

The chain couples TRBV2 to TRBJ1-6, with TRBD1 matching over 8 bases. Germline V gene data show CDR1 as SNHLY and CDR2 as FYNNEI. The CDR3 is made up of 16 amino acids. V trimming: 3 bases; J trimming: 6 bases; junction bases outside the gene matches: 7. DNA of the CDR3: TGTGCCAGCAGTGACTTCAGGGGGCTAGGTAATTCACCCCTCCACTTT. Translating gives CASSDFRGLGNSPLHF. Full variable domain (outside the CDR3, taken from reference TRBV2 and TRBJ1-6): EPEVTQTPSHQVTQMGQEVILRCVPISNHLYFYWYRQILGQKVEFLVSFYNNEISEKSEIFDDQFSVERPDGSNFTLKIRSTKLEDSAMYFCASSDFRGLGNSPLHFGNGTRLTVT.

This rearrangement joins TRBV6-5 to TRBJ2-1; D unclear. Trimming left V 2 bases short and J 7 bases short, with 3 bases between. Looked up from germline, CDR1 is MNHEY and CDR2 is SVGAGI. CDR3 length: 11 residues. The CDR3 loop reads CASSYMNEQFF. DNA of the CDR3: TGTGCCAGCAGTTACATGAATGAGCAGTTCTTC.

This clone has a handful of counts. The chain recombines TRBV28 with TRBJ1-4, with D unclear. V was shortened by 6 bases and J by 2 bases, with 13 bases between the two germline ends. The CDR3 has 15 amino acids. Germline CDR1 MDHEN, CDR2 SYDVKM. This CDR3 reads CASRAHVATNEKLFF. DNA for the CDR3: TGTGCCAGCAGGGCCCATGTTGCGACTAATGAAAAACTGTTTTTT.

The sample holds a few counts of this clone. The chain employs TRBV29-1 and TRBJ2-7; D call uncertain. Germline CDR1 SQVTM, CDR2 ANQGSEA. The V end lost 6 bases, the J end lost 2 bases, and 17 bases lay between the germline ends. The CDR3 has 14 amino acids. CDR3 residues: CSVRGPEKTYEQYF. The CDR3, as DNA: TGCAGCGTACGCGGACCAGAGAAGACCTACGAGCAGTACTTC.

This clone was seen many times. The chain links TRBV7-3 to TRBJ2-5, with TRBD2 as a possible D gene (6 bases). This CDR3 spans 13 amino acids. V dropped 0 bases and J dropped 4 bases, with 6 bases sitting between them. The V gene's germline CDR1 is SGHTA and CDR2 FQGTGA. CDR3 sequence reads: CASSLTGGETQYF. The CDR3 nucleotides read TGTGCCAGCAGCTTAACGGGGGGAGAGACCCAGTACTTC.

This chain joins TRBV18 and TRBJ2-7, with 11 bases that match TRBD1. V lost 4 bases and J lost 3; bases outside the gene matches: 2. The CDR3 runs 14 residues. Germline CDR1 reads KGHSH; CDR2 reads LQKENI. CDR3 region: CASSRTGGHYEQYF. The CDR3 DNA reads TGTGCCAGCTCACGGACAGGGGGCCACTACGAGCAGTACTTC.

This clone was seen a single time. This chain links TRBV5-1 with TRBJ2-3; possibly TRBD2 for D (5 bases). V was clipped by 0 bases and J by 1 base, with 9 bases between them. From germline, CDR1 is SGHRS and CDR2 YFSETQ. This CDR3 comprises 15 residues. The CDR3 reads CASSLARRGTDTQYF. CDR3 in DNA: TGCGCCAGCAGCTTGGCCCGGCGGGGCACAGATACGCAGTATTTT.

V is TRBV7-2 and J is TRBJ1-5; D not resolved. The CDR3 has 15 residues. The germline V gene encodes CDR1 SGHTA and CDR2 FQGNSA. The ends were cut back, 2 bases at V and 2 bases at J, with 10 bases in the middle. CDR3 nucleotide sequence: TGTGCCAGCAGCTTAATGGGTGGGGGCAATCAGCCCCAGCATTTT. Translation: CASSLMGGGNQPQHF.

The chain has TRBV19 and TRBJ2-3; 11 nucleotides match TRBD2. The CDR3 loop spans 14 amino acids. Germline lookup yields CDR1 LNHDA and CDR2 SQIVND (reference sequence). The junction had 5 bases not matched to a gene; V was cut back by 8 bases and J by 4 bases. CDR3 in amino acids: CASGTSGGADTQYF. The CDR3 bases are TGTGCCAGTGGCACTAGCGGGGGAGCAGATACGCAGTATTTT.

The chain carries TRBV27 and TRBJ1-5; no definite D call. The V end lost 8 bases, the J end lost 0 bases, and 17 bases lay between the germline ends. The CDR3 contains 16 residues. CDR1 is MNHEY, CDR2 SMNVEV, per germline (reference sequence). CDR3 residues: CASRSSPGYSNQPQHF. The CDR3, as DNA: TGTGCCAGCCGATCCAGCCCGGGATATAGCAATCAGCCCCAGCATTTT.

This clone occurred a few times. The rearrangement links TRBV29-1 to TRBJ2-7; D remains ambiguous. The V gene's germline CDR1 is SQVTM and CDR2 ANQGSEA. Trimming took 7 bases from V and 1 from J, leaving 11 bases between them. The CDR3 has 12 amino acids. CDR3 DNA: TGCAGCGCTGGCGGTAATTCCTACGAGCAGTACTTC. Translated: CSAGGNSYEQYF.

This clone appeared a single time. The V gene is TRBV9, the J gene TRBJ1-1; no firm D call. The CDR3 totals 14 residues. Germline values: CDR1 SGDLS, CDR2 YYNGEE. V was shortened by 2 bases and J by 0 bases, with 8 bases between the two germline ends. The CDR3 DNA sequence: TGTGCCAGCAGCGTGGGCGGGGTGAACACTGAAGCTTTCTTT. Its protein product is CASSVGGVNTEAFF.

As to this clone: Other nucleotide sequences from this sample produce the same CDR3. The chain is built from TRBV30 and TRBJ2-5; 7 positions match TRBD2. The CDR3 runs to 13 residues. Germline CDR1 and CDR2: GTSNPN and SVGIG (reference sequence). The V gene end was trimmed by 0 bases and the J gene end by 2 bases; junction bases not matched to a gene: 0. CDR3 in amino acids: CAWSVLAQETQYF. As DNA, the CDR3 is TGTGCCTGGAGTGTACTAGCGCAAGAGACCCAGTACTTC. The variable domain in full, completed from reference TRBV30 and TRBJ2-5, reads SQTIHQWPATLVQPVGSPLSLECTVEGTSNPNLYWYRQAAGRGLQLLFYSVGIGQISSEVPQNLSASRPQDRQFILSSKKLLLSDSGFYLCAWSVLAQETQYFGPGTRLLVL.

Only a few counts were recorded for this clone. The gene calls are TRBV6-6 and TRBJ1-5; D might be TRBD1 (5 bases). V lost 2 bases to trimming and J lost 6 bases, with 11 bases between them. The germline V gene encodes CDR1 MNHNY and CDR2 SVGAGI (reference sequence). This CDR3 contains 14 residues. CDR3 DNA: TGTGCCAGCAGTTACGACGGGGCCAGTCAGCCCCAGCATTTT. Its protein product is CASSYDGASQPQHF.